What follows is one TCR beta chain and its context. Its cognate antigen is unknown. Amplification of TCR alpha and beta CDR3 regions from RNA used iRepertoire nested multiplex PCR. TCRdb independently ran MiXCR on the multiplex PCR reads; one entry per CDR3 protein. This sample yields about 380,000 distinct CDR3 sequences, of which approximately 42% are seen a single time; approximately 12% belongs to the top ten. The data were obtained in a study of glioma-infiltrating T cells. The wider study: Blood libraries targeted 4.5- to 10-fold coverage of about one million T cells. Study outcomes and limitations: Very few CDR3 sequences were shared between tissue and blood. Non-neoplastic patients had below-expected tissue-blood divergence, while all gliomas exceeded expectation.

The CDR3 totals 15 residues. Germline-derived CDR1 and CDR2 are MDHEN and SYDVKM. V lost 3 bases and J 0 bases, leaving 9 bases between the germline ends. The sample taken for sequencing was glioma tissue, nonneoplastic brain tissue, or PBMCs (not recorded which). V is TRBV28 and J is TRBJ2-1; D remains ambiguous. The receptor comes from a human donor with low-grade glioma or glioblastoma, undergoing nonglioma brain surgery, or in good health (not recorded which). CDR3 amino acids: CASSFEYSSYNEQFF. Written as DNA, the CDR3 is TGTGCCAGCAGTTTTGAGTATAGCTCCTACAATGAGCAGTTCTTC.